This section outlines one T cell receptor beta chain sequence together with its context. Looked up from germline, CDR1 is MDHEN and CDR2 is SYDVKM. Trimming took 5 bases from V and 2 from J, leaving 19 bases between them. The CDR3 loop spans 17 amino acids. The use of a sample-barcoded 5' primer and a J-beta primer mix characterized a second PCR of roughly 6 to 12 cycles. Each CDR3 protein is one row after TCRdb ran MiXCR on the 5' RACE reads. Among over 700,000 distinct CDR3 sequences, roughly 25% were seen once, and the ten largest hold 9.4%. The data belong to a study of blood T cells in healthy people across ages. The sample was also reused in another study, on T cells of mothers and their children. That source adds: A few healthy Caucasian mothers gave samples, and so did their six children. The entire RNA extract went into cDNA synthesis at roughly 1.5 ug per 15 ul. For the second PCR, the M1S primer put in sample barcodes and 2-4 random nucleotides. Related pairs of mothers and children showed slightly higher, non-significant overlap versus unrelated pairs.

J is TRBJ2-4 and V is TRBV28; perhaps TRBD1 as D (6 bases). The sequenced sample was blood. The TCR sequence derives from a boy under 18 in good health. CDR3 DNA sequence: TGTGCCAGCAGTCCCGCCCGGGACACTTTGACCAAAAACATTCAGTACTTC. Protein sequence: CASSPARDTLTKNIQYF.